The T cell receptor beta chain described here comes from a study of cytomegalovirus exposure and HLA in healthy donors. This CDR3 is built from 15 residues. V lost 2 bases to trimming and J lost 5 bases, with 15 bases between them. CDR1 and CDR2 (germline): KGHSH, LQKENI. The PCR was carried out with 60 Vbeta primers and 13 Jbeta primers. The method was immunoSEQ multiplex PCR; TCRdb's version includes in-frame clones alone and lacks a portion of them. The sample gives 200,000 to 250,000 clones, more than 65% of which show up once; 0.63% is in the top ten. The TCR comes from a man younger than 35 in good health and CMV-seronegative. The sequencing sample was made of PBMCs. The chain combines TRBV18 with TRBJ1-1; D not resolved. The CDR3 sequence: CASSPGAGLWTEAFF. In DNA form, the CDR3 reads TGTGCCAGCTCACCAGGCGCCGGACTCTGGACTGAAGCTTTCTTT. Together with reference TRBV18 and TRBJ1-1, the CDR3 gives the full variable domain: NAGVMQNPRHLVRRRGQEARLRCSPMKGHSHVYWYRQLPEEGLKFMVYLQKENIIDESGMPKERFSAEFPKEGPSILRIQQVVRGDSAAYFCASSPGAGLWTEAFFGQGTRLTVV.